Below, 24 T cell receptor beta chains from the same sample are listed, as sequenced in a study of blood T cells in healthy people across ages. The second PCR ran roughly 7 to 11 cycles with a sample-barcoded 5' primer and J-beta primers. TCRdb reprocessed the 5' RACE reads via MiXCR and lists one record per CDR3 protein. The table lists roughly 1,700,000 distinct CDR3 sequences, over 25% of them singletons. Input material: blood. These receptors came from a woman aged 25-40 years in good health.

The chain joins TRBV20-1 to TRBJ2-3, with TRBD2 matching over 14 bases. The J segment lost 5 bases and the V segment lost 4 bases, leaving 8 bases of the junction unmatched. The CDR3 is made up of 16 amino acids. CDR1 and CDR2 (germline): DFQATT, SNEGSKA (reference sequence). CDR3 in DNA: TGCAGTGCTATACCGGGACTAGCGGGGGTTCTAGATACGCAGTATTTT. Its protein is CSAIPGLAGVLDTQYF.

This clonotype was counted at least ten times. The V call is TRBV12-3 or TRBV12-4, the J call TRBJ2-7; 7 positions match TRBD2. With V trimmed by 8 bases and J by 0 bases, 13 bases remained unmatched. CDR3 size: 16 residues. The CDR3 DNA is TGTGCCAGCCAAATGGGCCCCGGGACTAACTCCTACGAGCAGTACTTC. Its protein is CASQMGPGTNSYEQYF.

A word on this clonotype: This sequence may be a read error, since a much larger clone differs from it by one base. The J gene is TRBJ2-1, the V gene TRBV24-1; weak D call: TRBD2 (5 bases). V was shortened by 3 bases and J by 13 bases, with 12 bases between the two germline ends. There are 12 residues in the CDR3. Germline-derived CDR1 and CDR2 are KGHDR and SFDVKD. The DNA for the CDR3 is TGTGCCACCAGTGATATGGGAGAGACCCAGTTCTTC. Amino acids: CATSDMGETQFF.

The chain links TRBV5-1 to TRBJ2-1; D is uncertain. The CDR3 is 15 amino acids. Trimming shortened V by 1 base and J by 1 base, and 9 bases separated the two germline ends. Germline loops: CDR1 SGHRS, CDR2 YFSETQ. DNA for the CDR3: TGCGCCAGCAGCTTGCAACTTCCTTCCTACAATGAGCAGTTCTTC. This codes for CASSLQLPSYNEQFF.

In the case of this clonotype: A junction boundary mismatches the germline segment, possibly from a read error. The chain couples TRBV18 to TRBJ2-6; D is undetermined. The CDR3 runs to 16 residues. CDR1 is KGHSH, CDR2 LQKENI, per germline. The CDR3 sequence is CAGSPPTRSGANVLTF. The CDR3 nucleotides are TGTGCCGGCTCCCCACCAACCCGCTCTGGGGCCAACGTCCTGACTTTC.

For this clonotype: A much larger clone differs from this one at a single base, so this may be a read error. The rearrangement uses TRBV18 and TRBJ2-5; 7 bases are shared with TRBD1. Trimming took 4 bases from V and 9 from J; bases not matched to a gene: 14. From germline, CDR1 is KGHSH and CDR2 LQKENI. CDR3 length: 15 amino acids. CDR3 bases: TGTGCCAGCTCACGGGAATACAGGGGCAAGGAGCCCCAGTACTTC. It specifies CASSREYRGKEPQYF.

CDR3: CASSSGGQIQETQYF. The CDR3 nucleotides are TGCGCCAGCAGCTCGGGGGGGCAGATCCAAGAGACCCAGTACTTC. This chain uses TRBV5-1 with TRBJ2-5, with 8 bases matching TRBD2. The V gene end was trimmed by 3 bases and the J gene end by 1 base; junction bases not matched to a gene: 5. There are 15 residues in the CDR3. Germline V gene sequence: CDR1 SGHRS, CDR2 YFSETQ.

The chain combines TRBV6-2 or TRBV6-3 with TRBJ2-7, with 12 bases identical to TRBD2. Germline CDR1 and CDR2: MNHEY and SVGEGT. V trimming: 5 bases; J trimming: 5 bases; junction bases outside the gene matches: 7. The CDR3 totals 15 residues. CDR3 in amino acids: CASSLRLAGADEQYF. The DNA of the CDR3 is TGTGCCAGCAGTCTCCGACTAGCGGGAGCCGACGAGCAGTACTTC.

The chain recombines TRBV20-1 with TRBJ2-2, with 8 bases matching TRBD2. CDR3 size: 15 residues. J gave up 5 bases and V 0 bases, and 5 bases lay outside the gene matches. The germline CDR1 and CDR2 sequences are DFQATT and SNEGSKA (reference sequence). The CDR3 region has the DNA TGCAGTGCTAGAGATAACGGGAGGGGTACCGGGGAGCTGTTTTTT. Protein sequence: CSARDNGRGTGELFF.

This clonotype was picked up a small number of times. This sequence joins TRBV20-1 and TRBJ2-5; a possible D gene is TRBD2 (5 bases). The germline V and J ends were trimmed by 4 bases and 4 bases, with 7 bases remaining between them. In germline, CDR1 is DFQATT, CDR2 SNEGSKA (reference sequence). The length of the CDR3 is 11 residues. CDR3 residues: CSAIRGETQYF. CDR3 DNA sequence: TGCAGTGCTATCCGGGGAGAGACCCAGTACTTC.

Concerning this clonotype itself: An end of the junction does not agree with germline; a read error may underlie this. This chain joins TRBV7-9 and TRBJ2-3; D may match TRBD1 or TRBD2 (5 bases each). The CDR3 extends over 16 amino acids. Germline CDR1 is SEHNR and CDR2 is FQNEAQ (reference sequence). The CDR3 DNA follows: TGTGCCCGCAGCTTAGTTGGGGGTACAAACACAGATACGCAGTATTTT. As protein: CARSLVGGTNTDTQYF.

The chain uses TRBV18 and TRBJ1-1; a possible D gene is TRBD1 (5 bases). Germline CDR1 reads KGHSH; CDR2 reads LQKENI. The CDR3 extends over 14 amino acids. V shed 6 bases and J shed 4 bases, with 15 bases lying between them. In DNA, the CDR3 is TGTGCCAGCTCTACAGCCAGGGACGGCACTGAAGCTTTCTTT. Protein: CASSTARDGTEAFF.

This rearrangement joins TRBV3-1 to TRBJ1-1; weak D call: TRBD1 (6 bases). The CDR3 covers 15 residues. The V and J ends lost 1 base and 1 base respectively, with 10 bases between them. Germline CDR1 reads LGHDT; CDR2 reads YNNKEL (reference sequence). The CDR3: CASSQAGVSNTEAFF. In DNA, the CDR3 is TGTGCCAGCAGCCAAGCAGGGGTCTCGAACACTGAAGCTTTCTTT.

A few counts support this clonotype. The V and J genes are TRBV20-1 and TRBJ1-2; possible D gene TRBD1, 5 bases. The V end lost 6 bases, the J end lost 4 bases, and 12 bases lay between the germline ends. The CDR3 extends over 12 amino acids. CDR1 and CDR2 from the germline V gene are DFQATT and SNEGSKA (reference sequence). In DNA form, the CDR3 reads TGCAGTGCCACGCCGACAGTCTATGGCTACACCTTC. Residues: CSATPTVYGYTF.

This clonotype showed up just a few times. This sequence joins TRBV28 and TRBJ1-2; D uncertain. Germline CDR1 MDHEN, CDR2 SYDVKM. This CDR3 is built from 11 residues. V was pared by 10 bases and J by 4 bases, with 10 bases between. The CDR3 sequence: CATEPSYGYTF. The CDR3 bases are TGTGCCACCGAGCCGTCCTATGGCTACACCTTC.

The rearrangement uses TRBV25-1 and TRBJ2-7, with a weak D call TRBD1 (6 bases). Germline V gives CDR1 MGHDK, CDR2 SYGVNS. Trimming took 1 base from V and 4 from J, leaving 14 bases between them. CDR3 length: 15 residues. CDR3 DNA: TGTGCCAGCAGTGAATCCGGTCAGGGGACATACGAGCAGTACTTC. Its protein is CASSESGQGTYEQYF.

This clonotype showed up just a few times. V usage is TRBV7-2 and J usage is TRBJ2-7; 11 bases match TRBD2. Germline V gives CDR1 SGHTA, CDR2 FQGNSA. This CDR3 region has 16 residues. The junction had 9 bases not matched to a gene; V was cut back by 5 bases and J by 3 bases. CDR3: CASSIPGLADIYEQYF. CDR3 DNA sequence: TGTGCCAGCAGCATACCGGGACTAGCGGATATCTACGAGCAGTACTTC.

CDR3 in amino acids: CASSSPDGRTSTDTQYF. The CDR3 DNA reads TGTGCCAGCAGCTCCCCGGACGGGCGAACTAGCACAGATACGCAGTATTTT. The chain uses TRBV7-6 and TRBJ2-3; D is ambiguous. Germline V lookup: CDR1 SGHVS, CDR2 FNYEAQ. Trimming pared 4 bases from V and 0 bases from J, leaving 17 bases between. This CDR3 is built from 17 residues.

Worth noting for this clonotype: This may be a read error, as it is one base from a much larger clone. This chain connects TRBV20-1 to TRBJ2-7; 7 bases align to TRBD1. The junction had 11 bases not matched to a gene; V was cut back by 6 bases and J by 6 bases. This CDR3 comprises 13 residues. Germline CDR1 is DFQATT and CDR2 is SNEGSKA (reference sequence). CDR3 residues: CSARSDRSCEQYF. The CDR3 bases are TGCAGTGCCAGATCGGACAGGAGCTGCGAGCAGTACTTC.

This chain links TRBV12-3 or TRBV12-4 with TRBJ1-1; D uncertain. The CDR3 has 13 residues. V lost 5 bases to trimming and J lost 3 bases, with 10 bases between them. CDR3 coding DNA: TGTGCCAGCAGTCTCCGTTCGGACACTGAAGCTTTCTTT. It translates to CASSLRSDTEAFF.

This clonotype was detected only a few times. CDR3 DNA: TGTGCCAGCAGTTTTACTAGCGGGGTCCAAGAGACCCAGTACTTC. Its protein is CASSFTSGVQETQYF. V and J are TRBV27 and TRBJ2-5; TRBD2 matches 10 bases. The trim removed 3 bases at V and 1 base at J, leaving 2 bases unmatched. CDR3 size: 15 residues. The germline CDR1 and CDR2 sequences are MNHEY and SMNVEV (reference sequence).

The V gene is TRBV12-3 or TRBV12-4, the J gene TRBJ1-6; D gene unclear. V lost 6 bases and J lost 2, with 17 bases in between. This CDR3 is built from 17 residues. The CDR3 DNA reads as TGTGCCAGCAGGATAGCCCGAATAGGGCCCTATAATTCACCCCTCCACTTT. Its protein product is CASRIARIGPYNSPLHF.

The chain uses TRBV20-1 and TRBJ1-4, with D unresolved. CDR1 is DFQATT, CDR2 SNEGSKA, per germline (reference sequence). The CDR3 covers 13 residues. V lost 6 bases, J lost 5 bases, and 13 bases lay in between. CDR3 loop: CSAVDAVNEKLFF. The CDR3 DNA follows: TGCAGTGCCGTAGACGCAGTCAATGAAAAACTGTTTTTT.

V is TRBV4-2 and J is TRBJ2-7, with no clear D. Trimming shortened V by 4 bases and J by 0 bases, and 13 bases separated the two germline ends. Germline V gene data show CDR1 as LGHNA and CDR2 as YNFKEQ. The CDR3 contains 15 residues. The CDR3: CASSLSTASSYEQYF. Written as DNA, the CDR3 is TGTGCCAGCAGCCTCTCGACGGCGAGCTCCTACGAGCAGTACTTC.